The 2 T cell receptor beta chains reported below all come from one sample, sequenced in a study of T cell changes during pregnancy in multiple sclerosis. TCRdb keeps only in-frame clones here, not all; method: immunoSEQ multiplex PCR. The data hold about 51,000 clones, with about 92% observed a single time. The starting material was peripheral blood, obtained in the second trimester of pregnancy. Every receptor here comes from a female donor with multiple sclerosis, enrolled in a pregnancy study.

The chain links TRBV11-2 to TRBJ1-2, with 8 positions matching TRBD1. The CDR3 is made up of 15 amino acids. The germline V gene encodes CDR1 SGHAT and CDR2 FQNNGV. With 4 bases clipped from V and 4 bases from J, the junction kept 8 bases outside the gene matches. CDR3 loop: CASSSSRTGRYGYTF. CDR3 bases: TGTGCCAGCAGCTCCAGTAGGACAGGGCGCTATGGCTACACCTTC. Looking up the rest from reference TRBV11-2 and TRBJ1-2 gives the full variable domain: EAGVAQSPRYKIIEKRQSVAFWCNPISGHATLYWYQQILGQGPKLLIQFQNNGVVDDSQLPKDRFSAERLKGVDSTLKIQPAKLEDSAVYLCASSSSRTGRYGYTFGSGTRLTVV.

The CDR3 protein is CASSLWEGATGELFF. CDR3 in DNA: TGTGCCAGCAGTTTATGGGAAGGGGCCACCGGGGAGCTGTTTTTT. The chain links TRBV28 to TRBJ2-2; D might be TRBD1 (5 bases). Trimming left V 0 bases short and J 4 bases short, with 9 bases between. Germline-derived CDR1 and CDR2 are MDHEN and SYDVKM. CDR3 length: 15 residues.